Listed below are T cell receptor beta chains from one sample, sequenced in a study of CXCR3-negative and CXCR3-positive naive CD8 T cells. TCRdb re-analyzed the 5' RACE reads; it lists each CDR3 protein once, without DNA. Across about 130,000 distinct CDR3 sequences, the top ten clones capture 0.4% to 0.5% of the sample. Sequencing used naive CXCR3+ CD8+ T cells from blood. The receptor source for this set is a human donor in good health. Some clones in this sample may be carry-over from other donors' samples. Both conserved end residues are part of each CDR3.

TRBJ2-7 | TRBV5-1 | CASSNPGQPLYEQYF
TRBJ2-7 | TRBV6-5 | CASSSPLPAAGRASQSSYEQYF
TRBJ1-5 | TRBV2 | CASSDRDYQPQHF
TRBJ1-1 | TRBV29-1 | CSVAGYTEAFF
TRBJ2-3 | TRBV29-1 | CSVGQDDTDTQYF
TRBJ2-1 | TRBV7-8 | CASSLGGVLYNEQFF
TRBJ2-1 | TRBV28 | CASSWREYNEQFF
TRBJ2-3 | TRBV7-7 | CASSHSPGLAGGTDTQYF
TRBJ2-7 | TRBV4-1 | CASSHGQGQTYEQYF
TRBJ1-1 | TRBV10-3 | CAISELQREAEAFF
TRBJ2-6 | TRBV4-1 | CASRAGSEPGANVLTF
TRBJ2-7 | TRBV20-1 | CSAGGQGAREQYF
TRBJ2-7 | TRBV28 | CASSPPGRAYEQYF
TRBJ1-2 | TRBV5-1 | CASRSTGDGYTF